Here is one T cell receptor beta chain with its context. Its antigen is unidentified. This entry belongs to a study of T cell responses to AZD1222 COVID-19 vaccine. Sequencing used immunoSEQ multiplex PCR; TCRdb keeps in-frame clones, though not all of them. The top ten clones hold 7.9% of a sample with approximately 130,000 clones, around 85% of them seen once. Findings of the study overall: The CD4 TCRs associated with vaccination extended across spike and predominated at 160-218 and 743-854. Seropositive at baseline were only five or six AZD1222 recipients.

The CDR3 totals 12 residues. V was pared by 11 bases and J by 7 bases, with 5 bases of the junction left unmatched. Germline V gene sequence: CDR1 WSHSY, CDR2 SAAADI. The sequence derives from an adult who received the MenACWY meningococcal vaccine as a control. The starting material was peripheral blood, obtained 28 days after the second dose of the MenACWY control vaccine. This rearrangement joins TRBV10-2 to TRBJ2-2; 9 nucleotides match TRBD2. CDR3 amino acids: CARRGGDGELFF. As DNA, the CDR3 is TGCGCCCGCCGCGGGGGGGACGGGGAGCTGTTTTTT.